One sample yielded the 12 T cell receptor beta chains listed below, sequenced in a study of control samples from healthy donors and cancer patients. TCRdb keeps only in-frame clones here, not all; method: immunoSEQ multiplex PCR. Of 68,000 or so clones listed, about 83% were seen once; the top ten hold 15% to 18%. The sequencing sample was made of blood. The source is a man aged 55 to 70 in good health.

The CDR3 sequence is CASMGLAVTGELFF. The CDR3 coding sequence is TGCGCCAGCATGGGACTAGCGGTCACCGGGGAGCTGTTTTTT. The rearrangement links TRBV5-1 to TRBJ2-2, with TRBD2 matching 11 bases. V lost 6 bases and J lost 4; bases outside the gene matches: 2. Germline CDR1 is SGHRS and CDR2 is YFSETQ. CDR3 size: 14 residues.

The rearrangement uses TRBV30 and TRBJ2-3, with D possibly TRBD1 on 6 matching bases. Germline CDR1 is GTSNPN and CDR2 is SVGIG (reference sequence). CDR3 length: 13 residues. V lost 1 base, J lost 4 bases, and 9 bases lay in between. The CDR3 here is CAWSDRVADTQYF. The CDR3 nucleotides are TGTGCCTGGAGTGACAGGGTGGCAGATACGCAGTATTTT.

The CDR3 spells CASSPGLGTQYF. The CDR3, as DNA: TGTGCCAGCAGCCCCGGATTGGGGACCCAGTACTTC. The chain uses TRBV12-3 or TRBV12-4 and TRBJ2-5; D not resolved. The CDR3 is 12 residues long. Trimming left V 6 bases short and J 7 bases short, with 12 bases between.

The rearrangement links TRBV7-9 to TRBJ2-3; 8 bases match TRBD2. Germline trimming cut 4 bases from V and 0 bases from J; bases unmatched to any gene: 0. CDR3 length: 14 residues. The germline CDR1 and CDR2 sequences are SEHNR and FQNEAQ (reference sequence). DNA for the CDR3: TGTGCCAGCAGCTGGACTAGCAGCACAGATACGCAGTATTTT. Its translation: CASSWTSSTDTQYF.

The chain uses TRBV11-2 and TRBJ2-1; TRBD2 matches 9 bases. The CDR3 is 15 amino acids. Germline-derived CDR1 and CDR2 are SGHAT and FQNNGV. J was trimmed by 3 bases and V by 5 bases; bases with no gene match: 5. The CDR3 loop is CASSRRTSDYNEQFF. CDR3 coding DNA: TGTGCCAGCAGCCGACGGACTAGCGACTACAATGAGCAGTTCTTC.

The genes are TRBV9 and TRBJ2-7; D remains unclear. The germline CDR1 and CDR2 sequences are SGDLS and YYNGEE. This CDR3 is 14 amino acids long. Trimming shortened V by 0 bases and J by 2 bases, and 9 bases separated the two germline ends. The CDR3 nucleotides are TGTGCCAGCAGCGTAGAGGCGCTCACCTACGAGCAGTACTTC. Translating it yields CASSVEALTYEQYF.

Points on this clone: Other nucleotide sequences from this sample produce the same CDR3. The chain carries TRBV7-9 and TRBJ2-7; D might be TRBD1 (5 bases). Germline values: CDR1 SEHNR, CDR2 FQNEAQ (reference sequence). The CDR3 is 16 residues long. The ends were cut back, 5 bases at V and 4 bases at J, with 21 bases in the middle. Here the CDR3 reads CASSTHPQGAIYEQYF. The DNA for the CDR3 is TGTGCCAGCAGCACTCATCCCCAAGGGGCGATTTACGAGCAGTACTTC. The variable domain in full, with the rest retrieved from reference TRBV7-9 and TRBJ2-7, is DTGVSQNPRHKITKRGQNVTFRCDPISEHNRLYWYRQTLGQGPEFLTYFQNEAQLEKSRLLSDRFSAERPKGSFSTLEIQRTEQGDSAMYLCASSTHPQGAIYEQYFGPGTRLTVT.

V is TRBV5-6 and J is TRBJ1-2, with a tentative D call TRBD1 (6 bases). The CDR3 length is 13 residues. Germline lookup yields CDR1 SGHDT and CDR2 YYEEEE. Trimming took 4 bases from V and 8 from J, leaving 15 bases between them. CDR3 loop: CASSRPAGGGYTF. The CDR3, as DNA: TGTGCCAGCAGCCGGCCGGCGGGGGGCGGCTACACCTTC.

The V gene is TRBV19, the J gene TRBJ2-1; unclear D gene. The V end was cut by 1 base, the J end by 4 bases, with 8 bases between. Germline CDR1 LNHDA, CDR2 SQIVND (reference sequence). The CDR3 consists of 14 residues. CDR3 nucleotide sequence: TGTGCCAGTAGTATAGGACACCTTTACAATGAGCAGTTCTTC. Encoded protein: CASSIGHLYNEQFF.

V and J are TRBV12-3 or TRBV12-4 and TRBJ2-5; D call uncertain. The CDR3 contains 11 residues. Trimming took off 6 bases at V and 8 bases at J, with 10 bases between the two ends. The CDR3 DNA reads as TGTGCCAGCAGGGGTTCGGAAACCCAGTACTTC. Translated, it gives CASRGSETQYF.

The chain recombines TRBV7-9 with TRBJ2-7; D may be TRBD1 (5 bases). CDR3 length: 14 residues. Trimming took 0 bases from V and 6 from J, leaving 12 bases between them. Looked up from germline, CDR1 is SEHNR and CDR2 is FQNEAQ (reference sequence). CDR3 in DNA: TGTGCCAGCAGCTTAGCCTCAGGGAAGCCCGAGCAGTACTTC. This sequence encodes CASSLASGKPEQYF.

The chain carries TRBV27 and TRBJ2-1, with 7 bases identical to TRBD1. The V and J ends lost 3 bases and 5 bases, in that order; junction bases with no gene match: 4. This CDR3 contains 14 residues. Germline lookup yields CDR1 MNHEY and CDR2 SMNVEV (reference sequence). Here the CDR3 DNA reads TGTGCCAGCAGTTTCGGGACAGCAGACAATGAGCAGTTCTTC. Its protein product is CASSFGTADNEQFF.